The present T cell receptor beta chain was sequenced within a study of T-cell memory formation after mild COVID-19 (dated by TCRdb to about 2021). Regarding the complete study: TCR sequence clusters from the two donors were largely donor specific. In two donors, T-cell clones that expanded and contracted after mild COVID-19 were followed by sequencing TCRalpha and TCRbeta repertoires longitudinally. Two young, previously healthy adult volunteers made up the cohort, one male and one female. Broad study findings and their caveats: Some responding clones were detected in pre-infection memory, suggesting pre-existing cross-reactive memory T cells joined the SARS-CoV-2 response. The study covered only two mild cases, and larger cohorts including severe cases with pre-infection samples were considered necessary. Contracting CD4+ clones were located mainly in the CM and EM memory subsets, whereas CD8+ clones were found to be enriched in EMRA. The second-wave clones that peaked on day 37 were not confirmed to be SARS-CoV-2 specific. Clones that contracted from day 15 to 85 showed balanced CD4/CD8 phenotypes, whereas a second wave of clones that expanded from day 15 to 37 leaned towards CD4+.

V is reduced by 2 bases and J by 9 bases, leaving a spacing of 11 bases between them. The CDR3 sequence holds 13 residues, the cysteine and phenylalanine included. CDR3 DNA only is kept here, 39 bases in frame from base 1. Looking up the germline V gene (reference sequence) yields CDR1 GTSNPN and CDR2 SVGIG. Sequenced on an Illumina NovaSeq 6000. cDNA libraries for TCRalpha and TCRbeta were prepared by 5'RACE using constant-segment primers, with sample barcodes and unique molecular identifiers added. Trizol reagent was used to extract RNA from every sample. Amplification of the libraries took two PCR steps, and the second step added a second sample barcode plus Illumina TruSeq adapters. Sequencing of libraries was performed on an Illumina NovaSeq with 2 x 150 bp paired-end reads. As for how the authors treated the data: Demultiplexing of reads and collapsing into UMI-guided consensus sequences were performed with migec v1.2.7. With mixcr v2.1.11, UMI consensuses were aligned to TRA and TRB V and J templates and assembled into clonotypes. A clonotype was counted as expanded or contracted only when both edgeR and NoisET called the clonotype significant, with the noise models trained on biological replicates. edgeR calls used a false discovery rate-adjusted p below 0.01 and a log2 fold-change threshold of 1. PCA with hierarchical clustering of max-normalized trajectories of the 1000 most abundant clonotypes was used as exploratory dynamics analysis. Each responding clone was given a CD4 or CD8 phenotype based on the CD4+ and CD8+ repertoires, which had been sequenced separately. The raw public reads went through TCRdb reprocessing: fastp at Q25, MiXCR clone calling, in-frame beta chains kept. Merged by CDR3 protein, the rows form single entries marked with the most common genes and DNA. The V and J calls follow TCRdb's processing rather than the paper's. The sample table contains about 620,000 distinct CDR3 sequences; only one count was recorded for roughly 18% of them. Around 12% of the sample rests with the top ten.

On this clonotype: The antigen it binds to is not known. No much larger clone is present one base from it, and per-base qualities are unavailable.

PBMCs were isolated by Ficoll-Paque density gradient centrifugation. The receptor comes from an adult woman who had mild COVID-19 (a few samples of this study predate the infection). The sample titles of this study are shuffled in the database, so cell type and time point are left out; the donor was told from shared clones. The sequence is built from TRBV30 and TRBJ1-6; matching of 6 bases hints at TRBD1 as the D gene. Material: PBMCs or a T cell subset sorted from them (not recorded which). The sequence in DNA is TGTGCCTGGAGTCGGCAGGGGAGTTCACCCCTCCACTTT. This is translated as CAWSRQGSSPLHF.